The table lists the clone carrying this T cell receptor (beta chain) with a few counts. Gene names denote mouse genes. With the read ending 4 residues before the CDR3 end, the germline J gene is used to fill in that end. Using CD4, CD8alpha, NKG2D, NKG2ACE and other markers, pooled cutaneous lymph node cells were sorted. This record belongs to a study of CD8+ T cells in alopecia areata. Germline V CDR1 and CDR2: GKSSPN, SITVG. Trimming cost V 1 base and J 4 bases, with 11 bases left between them. CDR3 length equals 14 residues. Extracted from the samples, RNA was reverse transcribed into cDNA to serve as the sequencing template. TCRdb's copy holds only in-frame clones and misses some; the assay was immunoSEQ multiplex PCR. The profile covers about 9,000 clones, none occurring a single time.

Sequencing was done on a sample of CD8+ T cells sorted from a lymph node. This chain connects TRBV31 to TRBJ2-1; D may be TRBD2 (6 bases). The receptor's source is a C3H/HeJ mouse with alopecia areata. The strain's MHC type: H2-k. The CDR3 protein is CAWSPDGGYAEQFF. The covered CDR3 bases are TGTGCCTGGAGTCCGGACGGGGGGTATGCT.